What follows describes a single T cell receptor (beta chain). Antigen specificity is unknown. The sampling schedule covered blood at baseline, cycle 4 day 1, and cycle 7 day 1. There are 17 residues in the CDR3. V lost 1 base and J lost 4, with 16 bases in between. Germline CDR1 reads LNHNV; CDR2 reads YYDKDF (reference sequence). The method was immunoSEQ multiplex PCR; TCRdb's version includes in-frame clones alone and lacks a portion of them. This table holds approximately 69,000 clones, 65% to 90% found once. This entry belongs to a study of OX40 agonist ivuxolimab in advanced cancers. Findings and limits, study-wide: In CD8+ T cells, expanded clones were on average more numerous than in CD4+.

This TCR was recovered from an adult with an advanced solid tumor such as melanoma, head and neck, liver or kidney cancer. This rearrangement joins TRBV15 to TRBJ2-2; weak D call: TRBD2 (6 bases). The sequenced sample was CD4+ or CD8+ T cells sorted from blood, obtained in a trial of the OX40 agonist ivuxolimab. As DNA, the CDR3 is TGTGCCACCAGCAGAGGAGACAGCGGGCCGTTCACCGGGGAGCTGTTTTTT. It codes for CATSRGDSGPFTGELFF.